This TCR beta chain comes out of a study of cytomegalovirus exposure and HLA in healthy donors (dated by TCRdb to about 2017). Context from the whole study: In an earlier analysis of roughly 500 of the donors, about 270 Gb of sequence data and 90 million to 120 million unique TCR beta sequences from 150 million to 200 million T cells were reported. An early release covering more than 500 HLA-typed donors comprised approximately 290 gigabases of sequencing data and roughly 85 million unique TCR sequences. The genetic ancestry cluster associated with self-reported Caucasian donors included roughly 84% of the 300 to 450 genotyped donors. The study aimed to test whether cataloging public T cell receptors could reveal signatures of past pathogen exposure. The T cell repertoires of some 700 subjects were profiled by immunosequencing and related to cytomegalovirus serostatus. Along with the approximately 620-subject first cohort, a separate validation cohort of roughly 110 different subjects was used. To predict cytomegalovirus infection status, the study combined high-throughput TCR immunosequencing, statistical association of individual TCRs with disease status, and machine learning. In a later analysis, previously published TCR beta repertoires from more than 500 donors were re-analyzed and high-resolution HLA genotyping was added so that TCR occurrence patterns could be studied. Rather than drawing on any new phenotypic data, the later analysis identified candidate immune exposures from TCR beta sequences and the way those sequences occurred across donors. An earlier analysis of fewer than 750 of the donors used high-throughput TCR beta sequencing to judge whether each TCR beta V gene segment behaved as functional or pseudogenic. Donor age, sex, ethnicity and CMV serostatus were compiled alongside the repertoire data. A later genetic analysis took genome-wide SNP genotypes for about three fifths of the 666 donors and used that subset as a discovery cohort. Every discovery cohort repertoire had been produced on one sequencing platform. Class I and class II HLA loci were covered by the typing at four-digit resolution. Typing coverage varied by locus: roughly 629-630 donors for A, B, C, DRB1 and DQB1; approximately 500 for DQA1; over 600 for DPA1; some 470 for DPB1. Roughly 5 DR-DQ haplotypes were handled as single units for association and clustering because linkage in the cohort was strong. On average, around 200,000 unique TCR beta nucleotide sequences were sequenced per donor among 398 genotyped donors of the cohort, with 15% to 20% of those sequences being non-productive.

Regarding this clone: No antigen is known for it. Per-base qualities were not stored, and no clone one base away is much larger.

The cohort was made up of 500 to 850 healthy bone marrow donors. All cohort members were sampled while nominally healthy, although unrecorded immune exposures were likely present. The donor was CMV seropositive and belonged to the group of around 300 seropositive cohort members. A peripheral blood sample was provided by each donor, and peripheral blood mononuclear cells were used for TCR beta sequencing. Genomic DNA extraction from the blood cell samples was performed with the Qiagen DNeasy Blood Extraction Kit. Beyond this particular receptor, the publication reports: Compared with equally common non-associated chains, HLA-associated TCR beta chains in a later analysis were more clonally expanded and had lower generation probabilities. Some IMGT-functional V segments, including TRBV6-2 and TRBV6-3, could not be distinguished by the 87-base-pair reads and were therefore excluded. A later analysis found that most CMV-associated TCR beta chains appeared HLA-restricted, with HLA associations seemingly driven largely by CMV exposure. According to a later genetic analysis, donors in an Asian-associated ancestry cluster had fewer N-insertions in productive TCRs than the roughly 700-donor mean. In an earlier analysis of 587 of the donors, most TCR beta V segments appeared in productive rearrangements about 87% or about 30% of the time, broadly matching IMGT annotations. A further reported finding was that TCR beta sequences accurately predicted the HLA-A and HLA-B alleles for most subjects in the first cohort. For the cohort, immune exposure information was limited to CMV serostatus. It was suggested by the authors that the approach could potentially be generalized to other disease states and immunological phenotypes. Seventeen rarely observed V segments, including chromosome 9 orphons, were excluded from the earlier analysis of almost 600 of the donors because counts were too low. Most TCR sequences were seen in very few donors, while some public TCRs were found in many individuals. According to a later analysis, parvovirus B19, influenza, CMV and Epstein-Barr virus appeared linked to several top co-occurrence clusters. Cytomegalovirus status was reported to be diagnosed by the classifier with high specificity and sensitivity in both the original and validation cohorts. A few of the identified cytomegalovirus-associated TCR beta chains were confirmed in vitro to be specific for cytomegalovirus antigens. Sequencing depth was assumed to be roughly uniform across donors in the presence/absence analyses, though that assumption may not hold. Strong co-occurrence of HLA alleles, especially DR and DQ, made assigning TCR associations to individual alleles difficult. Linkage disequilibrium might explain the correlated functional status among segregating V segments, but an unknown experimental factor could not be ruled out. This cohort had only TCR beta chains sequenced, and the lack of alpha or paired-chain data limited which features could be detected. In a later analysis, the rate of TCR association differed among HLA loci, with DRB1 alleles having the most associated TCRs and HLA-C alleles having the fewest. A later genetic analysis associated a missense DCLRE1C variant with V-gene and J-gene trimming of TCR beta chains, and an independent cohort replicated the association. Because some donors lacked HLA typing at each locus, the association tests relied only on the typed subset. In a later analysis, some 18,000 TCR beta sequences were associated with specific HLA alleles at a false discovery rate of 0.05. The sequencing pipeline was judged likely to have produced a cluster of highly shared sequence variants as a technical artifact. A total of 164 TCR beta chains were listed by the study as associated with cytomegalovirus.

The library was obtained by the immunoSEQ multiplex PCR assay. A mixture of 60 forward primers for TCR Vbeta segments and 13 reverse primers for TCR Jbeta segments was used in the multiplex PCR. The CDR3 region of rearranged TCR beta genes was amplified from genomic DNA with a multiplex PCR assay. On the Illumina HiSeq System, the amplified TCR beta libraries were sequenced as 87-base-pair reads. As for the authors' bioinformatics: Across the roughly 700 repertoires, a later analysis counted 75 million to 90 million unique TCR beta chains, roughly 11 million of which were shared by at least two donors. Raw reads were error-corrected and collapsed into unique sequences with a nearest-neighbor algorithm that merged closely related sequences to remove PCR and sequencing errors. V, D and J gene segments were assigned by aligning CDR3 sequences to IMGT reference sequences. For a sequence to be retained, a match of at least six nucleotides to both a V gene segment and a J gene segment was required. A rearrangement was called productive if the CDR3 had no stop codons and remained in frame with V and J, and every other rearrangement was called non-productive. Following IMGT convention, CDR3 was defined as the stretch from the second conserved V-encoded cysteine up to the conserved J-encoded phenylalanine. The earlier analysis of some 540 of the donors excluded any sequence lacking an unambiguous match to a single V gene segment. In an earlier analysis of 500 to 750 of the donors, V segments were called functional above 56.7% productive rearrangements and were called segregating when the between-donor standard deviation exceeded 5%. A statistical classification framework was developed to diagnose cytomegalovirus status using the catalog of TCR beta chain sequences. In a later analysis, TCR nucleotide sequences were compared against IMGT/GENE-DB human TR gene sequences so that V and J genes could be assigned. Using the TCRdist pipeline, a later analysis assigned CDR3 sequences along with most-parsimonious VDJ recombination scenarios. In a later analysis, every TCR beta chain was defined by the combination of its CDR3 amino acid sequence and its V-gene family, and reads without a unique V-gene family were dropped. As a way to deal with suspected cross-contamination and a sequencing artifact, a later analysis dropped under 600 nucleotide sequences that were highly shared and had low generation probability. A later analysis calculated a clonal expansion index for each public chain from normalized within-repertoire ranks of inferred template counts. A later analysis computed generation probabilities with a VDJ recombination model fitted to out-of-frame rearrangements, and checked the results against IGoR. A later analysis scored TCR-TCR, TCR-HLA and TCR-CMV co-occurrence with hypergeometric tests, applying a repertoire-size bias correction to TCR pairs. In a later analysis, false discovery rates were estimated by permuting HLA or CMV assignments 20 times. In a later analysis, co-occurring TCRs were grouped using DBSCAN, and TCRdist sequence similarity was added for clustering within HLA-allele-positive subsets. Repertoires with fewer than 30,000 or more than 120,000 public chains, plus five repertoires with anomalous nucleotide sharing, were excluded from co-occurrence clustering. TCRdb's version of the immuneACCESS table is confined to in-frame rearrangements and falls short of the full clone set. An unresolved V gene accounts for under half of the shortfall where checked; the remainder is of unknown origin. Clone size and the V and J calls come from that table; the DNA yielded D and trimming. The sample includes 150,000 to 200,000 clones, with approximately 78% observed a single time. The ten largest clones represent more than 0.9% of the sample.

Looking up the germline V gene (reference sequence) yields CDR1 WNHNN and CDR2 SYGVQD. The CDR3, from cysteine to phenylalanine, totals 14 residues. The read is trimmed to its CDR3 DNA, 42 bases read in frame from base 1. Trimmed from V: 6 bases; trimmed from J: 5 bases; junction bases lacking a gene match: 8. The specimen was PBMCs. This sequence was found in a girl aged 2 to 10 in good health and CMV-seropositive. The chain was built from TRBV10-1 and TRBJ1-1; TRBD1 lines up with 8 middle nucleotides. The CDR3 loop reads CASRPGGAVTEAFF. The DNA sequence is TGCGCCAGCAGGCCAGGGGGCGCCGTGACTGAAGCTTTCTTT.